This T cell receptor beta chain originates from a study of blood T cell repertoires in COVID-19. In the study overall: COVID-19 samples from acute and convalescent phases originated in the United States, Italy and Spain. T cells, B-cell-depleted T cells, or PBMCs supplied cDNA or gDNA.

As originally analysed: Nucleated cell counts were estimated from reference gene primer amplification. Here immunoSEQ multiplex PCR was the method, and the copy in TCRdb shows in-frame clones only, minus some. V, J and clone size were drawn from that table, and D and trimming were deduced from the DNA. The table records about 57,000 clones, roughly 78% of them present only once. The specimen sequenced was peripheral blood. The receptor was derived from a man aged 55 to 70 with acute or convalescent COVID-19.

The CDR3 sequence: CASYGDSQETQYF. CDR3 DNA sequence: TGCGCCAGCTATGGTGACAGTCAAGAGACCCAGTACTTC. The gene calls are TRBV5-1 and TRBJ2-5; D might be TRBD1 (5 bases). From germline, CDR1 is SGHRS and CDR2 YFSETQ. Trimming took off 7 bases at V and 2 bases at J, with 12 bases between the two ends. The CDR3 is made up of 13 amino acids.